This is a list of T cell receptor beta chains from one sample in a study of CD8 T cells in ankylosing spondylitis. TCRdb independently ran MiXCR on the 5' RACE reads; one entry per CDR3 protein. Of 250,000 to 400,000 distinct CDR3 sequences detected, more than 9% appear once; the ten largest clones hold around 8.4%. Sequencing was performed on blood, either unsorted or a sorted T cell fraction (not recorded which). The source of these receptors is a female donor with ankylosing spondylitis or in good health (not recorded which). The CDR3 runs from the conserved cysteine through the conserved F or W. D genes are given only for firm matches. Clone size is given for some rows only: seen once, a few or many times, or a class if the clone is expanded.

TRBV29-1,TRBJ2-2,.,TRBD1,CSVDVGTATGELFF,TGCAGCGTTGATGTCGGGACAGCAACCGGGGAGCTGTTTTTT
TRBV29-1,TRBJ2-1,many,.,CSVEDVGWREQFF,TGCAGCGTTGAAGATGTAGGGTGGAGGGAGCAGTTCTTC
TRBV27,TRBJ2-7,few,.,CASSGDRLYEQYF,TGTGCCAGCAGTGGGGACCGGCTCTACGAGCAGTACTTC
TRBV6-2/TRBV6-3,TRBJ2-7,many,TRBD2,CASSSAELAGWLEQYF,TGTGCCAGCAGTTCCGCGGAACTAGCGGGATGGCTCGAGCAGTACTTC
TRBV20-1,TRBJ1-5,many,TRBD1,CSARDLPGGGHSNQPQHF,TGCAGTGCTAGAGATCTGCCAGGGGGTGGTCATAGCAATCAGCCCCAGCATTTT
TRBV5-1,TRBJ2-1,many,.,CASSSQGSSYNEQFF,TGCGCCAGCAGCTCCCAAGGGAGCTCCTACAATGAGCAGTTCTTC
TRBV6-1,TRBJ2-1,many,TRBD2,CASTDAGGEHNEQFF,TGTGCCAGCACCGACGCGGGGGGCGAACACAATGAGCAGTTCTTC
TRBV20-1,TRBJ2-7,many,TRBD1,CSALRDRSYEQYF,TGCAGTGCTCTCCGGGACAGGAGCTACGAGCAGTACTTC
TRBV15,TRBJ2-1,.,TRBD1,CATSRASTGGVQFF,TGTGCCACCAGCAGAGCCTCGACAGGGGGCGTTCAGTTCTTC
TRBV28,TRBJ1-5,.,TRBD1,CASTDHRGQVQPQHF,TGTGCCAGCACAGACCACAGGGGACAGGTTCAGCCCCAGCATTTT
TRBV27,TRBJ2-7,few,.,CASSTRGLSYEQYF,TGTGCCAGCAGCACCCGAGGGTTGTCCTACGAGCAGTACTTC
TRBV5-5,TRBJ1-1,many,.,CASGHRSDTEAFF,TGTGCCAGCGGACACAGGAGCGACACTGAAGCTTTCTTT
TRBV9,TRBJ1-4,.,.,CASSAPQGKLFF,TGTGCCAGCAGCGCCCCACAGGGAAAACTGTTTTTT
TRBV29-1,TRBJ1-2,many,.,CSAEPSLGYTF,TGCAGCGCTGAACCCAGTCTCGGCTACACCTTC
TRBV28,TRBJ2-7,many,.,CASSHYTGNAYEQYF,TGTGCCAGCAGTCACTATACAGGAAACGCCTACGAGCAGTACTTC
TRBV20-1,TRBJ1-3,many,.,CSARLPSGNTIYF,TGCAGTGCTAGACTACCCTCTGGAAACACCATATATTTT
TRBV12-3/TRBV12-4,TRBJ2-3,many,.,CASSLVAWRDTQYF,TGTGCCAGCAGTTTGGTCGCTTGGCGGGATACGCAGTATTTT
TRBV3-1,TRBJ2-1,.,.,CASSRRTVAHTRNEQFF,TGTGCCAGCAGCCGTCGGACAGTCGCACATACCAGAAATGAGCAGTTCTTC
TRBV20-1,TRBJ2-3,.,TRBD2,CSAPRTSLADTQYF,TGCAGTGCGCCCCGGACTAGTTTAGCAGATACGCAGTATTTT
TRBV5-1,TRBJ2-7,many,.,CASSLDIYRERMF,TGCGCCAGCAGCTTGGACATTTACAGGGAACGGATGTTC
TRBV6-2/TRBV6-3,TRBJ1-5,.,.,CATHPRSGTANQPQHF,TGTGCCACGCACCCCCGGTCCGGGACCGCTAATCAGCCCCAGCATTTT
TRBV20-1,TRBJ2-5,many,.,CSALGSQETQYF,TGCAGTGCCTTAGGCAGTCAAGAGACCCAGTACTTC
TRBV2,TRBJ2-7,.,TRBD2,CASSEMAGAYEQYF,TGTGCCAGCAGTGAAATGGCGGGGGCCTACGAGCAGTACTTC
TRBV5-1,TRBJ2-7,many,.,CASSLRGPSYEQYF,TGCGCCAGCAGCTTGCGGGGGCCCTCCTACGAGCAGTACTTC
TRBV7-9,TRBJ2-7,.,.,CASRPDLGIGIYEQYF,TGTGCCAGCAGACCAGACCTGGGGATAGGTATTTACGAGCAGTACTTC
TRBV27,TRBJ2-3,.,TRBD2,CASSLASGTGDTQYF,TGTGCCAGCAGTTTGGCTAGCGGGACCGGGGATACGCAGTATTTT
TRBV24-1,TRBJ2-4,medium-sized,.,CATSGGAYNDIQYF,TGTGCCACCAGTGGTGGGGCATATAATGACATTCAGTACTTC
TRBV7-8,TRBJ2-1,many,.,CASSPRGRHNEQFF,TGTGCCAGCAGCCCCCGAGGGCGCCACAATGAGCAGTTCTTC
TRBV12-3/TRBV12-4,TRBJ2-5,many,.,CASSSTRIQETQYF,TGTGCCAGCAGTTCAACAAGAATTCAAGAGACCCAGTACTTC
TRBV20-1,TRBJ2-2,.,TRBD1,CSARNRGSTGELFF,TGCAGTGCTAGGAACAGGGGAAGCACCGGGGAGCTGTTTTTT
TRBV20-1,TRBJ2-3,many,.,CSASQGYREDTQYF,TGCAGTGCTAGTCAAGGGTATCGAGAAGATACGCAGTATTTT
TRBV28,TRBJ2-7,many,.,CASSLASYEQYF,TGTGCCAGCAGTTTGGCATCCTACGAGCAGTACTTC